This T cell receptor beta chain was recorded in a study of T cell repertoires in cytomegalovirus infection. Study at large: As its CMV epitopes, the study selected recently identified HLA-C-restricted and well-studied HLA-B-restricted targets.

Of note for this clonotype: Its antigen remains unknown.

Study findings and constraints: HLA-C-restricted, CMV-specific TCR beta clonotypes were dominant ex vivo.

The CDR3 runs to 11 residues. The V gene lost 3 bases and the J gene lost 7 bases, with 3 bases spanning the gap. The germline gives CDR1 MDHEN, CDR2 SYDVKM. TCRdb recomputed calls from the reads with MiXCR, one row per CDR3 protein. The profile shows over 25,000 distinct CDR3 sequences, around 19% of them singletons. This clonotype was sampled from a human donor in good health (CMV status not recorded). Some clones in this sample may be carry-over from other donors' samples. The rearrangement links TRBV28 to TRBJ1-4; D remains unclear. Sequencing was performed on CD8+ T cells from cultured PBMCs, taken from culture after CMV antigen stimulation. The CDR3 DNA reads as TGTGCCAGCAGTTTCTCTGAAAAACTGTTTTTT. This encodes CASSFSEKLFF.